A selection of T cell receptor beta chains follows, all from one sample in a study of Ad26.COV2.S vaccination and SARS-CoV-2 variants. TCRdb's table, derived via immunoSEQ multiplex PCR, lists solely in-frame clones and lacks some. The sample contains about 410,000 clones, about 92% of which appear only once. The sample was peripheral blood, taken in a trial of Ad26.COV2.S vaccine versus placebo. The receptors were gathered from a person between 18 and 65 years old who received the Ad26.COV2.S COVID-19 vaccine or a placebo. Each CDR3 is given with its conserved first and last residue. Fields, in order: J gene, CDR3 length, D gene, V gene, clone size, CDR3 DNA, CDR3 protein. D genes are given only for firm matches. Size is omitted from some rows. Given values are once, few, many or a class for expanded clones.

>TRBJ1-2|15|NA|TRBV11-2|NA
TGTGCCAGCAGCTTAGTTAGGACACCCTCATATGGCTACACCTTC
CASSLVRTPSYGYTF
>TRBJ1-5|17|TRBD1|TRBV6-1|NA
TGTGCCAGCAGTGATCCGGGACAGAGCAATAGCAATCAGCCCCAGCATTTT
CASSDPGQSNSNQPQHF
>TRBJ2-1|15|TRBD1|TRBV28|NA
TGTGCCAGCATCGATTGGGGACAGGCTAACAATGAGCAGTTCTTC
CASIDWGQANNEQFF
>TRBJ1-1|12|NA|TRBV13|NA
TGTGCCAGCAGCTTATCGACACGGGCGGCTTTCTTT
CASSLSTRAAFF
>TRBJ2-7|14|TRBD2|TRBV7-2|NA
TGTGCCAGCAGCATAGCGGCGGGGGCCTACGAGCAGTACTTC
CASSIAAGAYEQYF
>TRBJ2-7|13|NA|TRBV6-1|once
TGTGCCAGCAGTGAAGCGGTCGGCTACGAGCAGTACTTC
CASSEAVGYEQYF
>TRBJ2-7|16|NA|TRBV19|NA
TGTGCCAGTAGTATCTCCGGGACCCATTTTGGTGGCGAGCAGTACTTC
CASSISGTHFGGEQYF
>TRBJ1-3|14|NA|TRBV6-6|few
TGTGCCAGCAGTCGGGATGGGCAGGGAAACACCATATATTTT
CASSRDGQGNTIYF
>TRBJ2-7|10|NA|TRBV30|NA
TGTGCCGGGGGTGAGCACGAGCAGTACTTC
CAGGEHEQYF
>TRBJ2-7|16|NA|TRBV19|NA
TGTGCCAGTAGGTTTTATGGGCACCTAGACCCCTACGAGCAGTACTTC
CASRFYGHLDPYEQYF
>TRBJ2-1|12|TRBD1|TRBV18|NA
TGTGCCAGCTCAGCCTCAGGGGGAGAGCAGTTCTTC
CASSASGGEQFF
>TRBJ2-5|11|NA|TRBV11-2|NA
TGTGCCAGCAGCTTAGGAGAGACCCAGTACTTC
CASSLGETQYF
>TRBJ2-3|14|NA|TRBV3-1/TRBV3-2|few
TGTGCCAGCAGCCCCCGGGGCCGCACAGATACGCAGTATTTT
CASSPRGRTDTQYF
>TRBJ2-5|15|TRBD2|TRBV6-2/TRBV6-3|NA
TGTGCCAGCAGCCTAAATAGCGGGGGACAAGAGACCCAGTACTTC
CASSLNSGGQETQYF
>TRBJ2-7|14|NA|TRBV7-6|NA
TGTGCCAGCACCCCTGGCGAAGGCCCCTACGAGCAGTACTTC
CASTPGEGPYEQYF
>TRBJ1-1|13|TRBD1|TRBV14|NA
TGTGCCAGCAAACTACAGGGGGACACTGAAGCTTTCTTT
CASKLQGDTEAFF
>TRBJ2-7|11|NA|TRBV20-1|NA
TGCAGTGCTCCCCGGGGATACGAGCAGTACTTC
CSAPRGYEQYF
>TRBJ1-6|14|NA|TRBV11-2|NA
TGTGCCAGCAGCTTAGTGAGGGGGAATTCACCCCTCCACTTT
CASSLVRGNSPLHF
>TRBJ2-2|14|NA|TRBV19|NA
TGTGCCAGCGGGTGGCTACCGAACACCGGGGAGCTGTTTTTT
CASGWLPNTGELFF
>TRBJ2-2|14|NA|TRBV10-2|NA
TGCGCCAGCAGTGACCCCGGGAACACCGGGGAGCTGTTTTTT
CASSDPGNTGELFF
>TRBJ2-5|17|NA|TRBV2|NA
TGTGCCAGCAGCGCGCCTTTGCATAACACGTACCAAGAGACCCAGTACTTC
CASSAPLHNTYQETQYF
>TRBJ2-7|13|NA|TRBV4-1|NA
TGCGCCAGCAGCCAAGGACAGGCCTACGAGCAGTACTTC
CASSQGQAYEQYF
>TRBJ2-7|15|NA|TRBV18|NA
TGTGCCAGCTCACCAGCTAAGGTCTCTTCCTACGAGCAGTACTTC
CASSPAKVSSYEQYF
>TRBJ1-6|14|NA|TRBV6-2/TRBV6-3|NA
TGTGCCAGCAGCCCCGCCGCAGGGGCGTCACCCCTCCACTTT
CASSPAAGASPLHF
>TRBJ1-2|13|TRBD1|TRBV7-9|NA
TGTGCCAGCAGTCCAGGGGGCGGCTATGGCTACACCTTC
CASSPGGGYGYTF
>TRBJ1-2|15|NA|TRBV6-5|NA
TGTGTTTCATCTGGGGCCCTACCCCATAACTATGGCTACACCTTC
CVSSGALPHNYGYTF
>TRBJ2-7|13|NA|TRBV6-2/TRBV6-3|NA
TGTGCCAGCAGTTACTCCAGGGATAACGAGCAGTACTTC
CASSYSRDNEQYF
>TRBJ1-1|15|TRBD1|TRBV11-2|NA
TGTGCCAGCACCAAGACAGGGAATATGAACACTGAAGCTTTCTTT
CASTKTGNMNTEAFF
>TRBJ1-5|13|NA|TRBV4-1|NA
TGCGCCAGCAGCCAAGGTCTGGATCAGCCCCAGCATTTT
CASSQGLDQPQHF
>TRBJ1-2|14|NA|TRBV6-5|NA
TGTGCCAGCAGCGGCTGGAACAGCACCTATGGCTACACCTTC
CASSGWNSTYGYTF
>TRBJ1-1|16|NA|TRBV2|NA
TGTGCCAGCAGTGATACCATCAAAGAAAAGAACACTGAAGCTTTCTTT
CASSDTIKEKNTEAFF
>TRBJ2-1|14|NA|TRBV4-3|NA
TGCGCCAGCAGCCATCTGGGGGCATACAATGAGCAGTTCTTC
CASSHLGAYNEQFF
>TRBJ2-7|12|NA|TRBV5-1|NA
TGCGCCAGCAGCGCGGACGGTGACGAGCAGTACTTC
CASSADGDEQYF
>TRBJ2-3|14|TRBD2|TRBV24-1|NA
TGTGCCACCAGTAGCCGGGGGGTTACAGATACGCAGTATTTT
CATSSRGVTDTQYF
>TRBJ2-7|13|TRBD1|TRBV19|NA
TGTGCCAGTAGTATAGCCAGGGGGTACGAGCAGTACTTC
CASSIARGYEQYF
>TRBJ2-5|12|NA|TRBV3-1/TRBV3-2|few
TGTGCCAGCAGCCAAGTCAGGGAGACCCAGTACTTC
CASSQVRETQYF
>TRBJ2-2|11|NA|TRBV5-1|NA
TGCGCCAGCAGCTTGGCCGGGGAGCTGTTTTTT
CASSLAGELFF
>TRBJ2-3|13|NA|TRBV9|NA
TGTGCCAGCAGCGTAGGAGGGGCTGATACGCAGTATTTT
CASSVGGADTQYF
>TRBJ2-1|15|TRBD2|TRBV3-1/TRBV3-2|NA
TGTGCCAGCAGCCCGAGGACTAGTGGGTTAAATGAGCAGTTCTTC
CASSPRTSGLNEQFF
>TRBJ1-3|13|NA|TRBV6-2/TRBV6-3|NA
TGTGCCAGCAGTTCAGCAGGTGGAAACACCATATATTTT
CASSSAGGNTIYF
>TRBJ1-2|15|NA|TRBV18|NA
TGTGCCAGCTCACCCTCCCCCGGCAGGGCGGGAGGCTACACCTTC
CASSPSPGRAGGYTF
>TRBJ2-2|14|NA|TRBV18|NA
TGTGCCAGCTCACCACCGTCGTACGCCGGGGAGCTGTTTTTT
CASSPPSYAGELFF
>TRBJ1-2|17|TRBD1|TRBV6-1|NA
TGTGCCAGCAGTGAAGAGGTGGCAGGGGGTCTTGACTATGGCTACACCTTC
CASSEEVAGGLDYGYTF
>TRBJ1-2|13|TRBD1|TRBV29-1|once
TGCAGCGTGCATCAGGGGGCAAACTATGGCTACACCTTC
CSVHQGANYGYTF
>TRBJ1-2|14|NA|TRBV2|NA
TGTGCCAGCCCAAAAGACAGAGCTAACTATGGCTACACCTTC
CASPKDRANYGYTF
>TRBJ2-1|13|TRBD1|TRBV6-5|once
TGTGCCAGCAGTAGGACAGGGTACAATGAGCAGTTCTTC
CASSRTGYNEQFF
>TRBJ1-5|11|NA|TRBV10-3|NA
TGTGCCATCGGGCAGGGTCAGCCCCAGCATTTT
CAIGQGQPQHF
>TRBJ1-1|14|TRBD1|TRBV19|NA
TGTGCCAGTAGCCCCAGGGGGCTTGTGGCTGAAGCTTTCTTT
CASSPRGLVAEAFF
>TRBJ1-2|13|NA|TRBV28|NA
TGTGCCAGTATGGGGGGAGCTAACTATGGCTACACCTTC
CASMGGANYGYTF
>TRBJ1-1|12|NA|TRBV25-1|NA
TGTGCCAGCAGTGAGACCAGCTATCAAGCTTTCTTT
CASSETSYQAFF
>TRBJ2-7|13|NA|TRBV4-1|NA
TGCGCCAGCAGCCCCGGGCCTGACTACGAGCAGTACTTC
CASSPGPDYEQYF
>TRBJ2-3|13|NA|TRBV6-4|once
TGTGCCAGCAGTTCCCAGGGGGGAGATACGCAGTATTTT
CASSSQGGDTQYF